This TCR beta chain was identified during a study of blood T cells in healthy people across ages. Overall study findings and caveats: Age advanced and TCR beta diversity per million T cells fell, roughly linearly.

In the case of this clonotype: Its antigen is undetermined.

There are 15 residues in the CDR3. Trimming took 3 bases from V and 5 from J; bases not matched to a gene: 2. The authors ran a second PCR of roughly 6 to 12 cycles using a sample-barcoded 5' primer and a J-beta primer mix. Each CDR3 protein is one row after TCRdb ran MiXCR on the 5' RACE reads. This sample carries fewer than 1,000,000 distinct CDR3 sequences, under 45% of them seen once, and the ten largest clones take roughly 18%. Sequenced input: blood. The TCR comes from a man between 60 and 75 years old in good health. The chain uses TRBV12-3 or TRBV12-4 and TRBJ1-6, with 9 nucleotides matching TRBD1. CDR3 DNA: TGTGCCAGCAGTTTTAGGACAGGGGATAATTCACCCCTCCACTTT. This sequence encodes CASSFRTGDNSPLHF.